A selection of T cell receptor beta chains follows, all from one sample in a study of OX40 agonist ivuxolimab in advanced cancers. TCRdb's copy holds only in-frame clones and misses some; the assay was immunoSEQ multiplex PCR. The data contain about 100,000 clones, around 87% of them singletons. Sequenced here: CD4+ or CD8+ T cells sorted from blood, sampled in a trial of the OX40 agonist ivuxolimab. These receptors came from an adult with an advanced solid tumor such as melanoma, head and neck, liver or kidney cancer. CDR3s include the opening cysteine and the closing phenylalanine or tryptophan. A D gene is named only where the DNA matches it firmly. For some rows the clone size is stated as once, few or many, or as a class when expanded; others skip it.

v_gene	d_gene	abundance	j_gene	CDR3aa	CDR3nt
TRBV6-1	-	-	TRBJ2-7	CASSEQTNYEQYF	TGTGCCAGCAGTGAACAGACAAACTACGAGCAGTACTTC
TRBV30	TRBD1	-	TRBJ1-3	CAWSPGGGGNTIYF	TGTGCCTGGAGTCCAGGGGGCGGTGGAAACACCATATATTTT
TRBV6-6	TRBD1	-	TRBJ2-2	CASSSRGRGYTGELFF	TGTGCCAGCAGCTCCAGGGGGCGCGGGTACACCGGGGAGCTGTTTTTT
TRBV11-2	TRBD2	-	TRBJ2-1	CASSLVLAVTDEQFF	TGTGCCAGCAGCTTAGTACTAGCGGTTACGGATGAGCAGTTCTTC
TRBV27	-	-	TRBJ1-1	CASSLSSGGTTEAFF	TGTGCCAGCAGTTTATCGAGCGGAGGGACCACTGAAGCTTTCTTT
TRBV6-1	-	-	TRBJ1-5	CASSEAGGGLSNQPQHF	TGTGCCAGCAGTGAAGCGGGGGGAGGGTTGAGCAATCAGCCCCAGCATTTT
TRBV15	TRBD1	-	TRBJ2-1	CATSRVTGQGSNEQFF	TGTGCCACCAGCAGAGTGACGGGACAGGGGTCCAATGAGCAGTTCTTC
TRBV9	TRBD1	-	TRBJ1-3	CASSERTGLGNTIYF	TGTGCCAGCAGCGAAAGGACAGGGCTTGGAAACACCATATATTTT
TRBV14	-	-	TRBJ1-1	CASSQDGWTSEAFF	TGTGCCAGCAGCCAAGACGGGTGGACATCTGAAGCTTTCTTT
TRBV19	-	-	TRBJ1-6	CASKGLGSGSPYNSPLHF	TGTGCCAGTAAGGGGCTAGGAAGCGGGTCCCCATATAATTCACCCCTCCACTTT
TRBV5-4	TRBD2	-	TRBJ2-5	CASSHPGGEETQYF	TGTGCCAGCAGCCACCCTGGGGGGGAAGAGACCCAGTACTTC
TRBV30	-	-	TRBJ1-2	CAWNQAGKGSVRGGYTF	TGTGCCTGGAACCAGGCAGGCAAGGGGTCGGTTCGTGGTGGCTACACCTTC
TRBV6-6	-	-	TRBJ2-2	CASRTPPDTGELFF	TGTGCCAGCAGGACGCCTCCGGATACCGGGGAGCTGTTTTTT
TRBV14	-	-	TRBJ2-1	CASSQAGRGYNEQFF	TGTGCCAGCAGCCAAGCGGGGAGGGGGTACAATGAGCAGTTCTTC
TRBV19	-	-	TRBJ1-1	CASSPNASPTEAFF	TGTGCCAGTAGTCCAAATGCGTCGCCAACTGAAGCTTTCTTT
TRBV5-1	-	-	TRBJ1-3	CASSSTPSRGNTIYF	TGCGCCAGCAGCTCCACTCCTTCCCGGGGAAACACCATATATTTT
TRBV4-1	-	-	TRBJ1-3	CASSQEGVGGNTIYF	TGCGCCAGCAGCCAAGAAGGGGTGGGGGGAAACACCATATATTTT
TRBV19	-	once	TRBJ1-6	CASSATAANSPLHF	TGTGCCAGTAGTGCGACAGCTGCGAATTCACCCCTCCACTTT
TRBV21-1	-	-	TRBJ1-1	CASTEPADRKVRQSMNTEAFF	TGTGCCAGCACCGAGCCCGCTGACAGGAAAGTGCGCCAATCGATGAACACTGAAGCTTTCTTT
TRBV19	-	once	TRBJ2-7	CASSISGHSYEQYF	TGTGCCAGTAGTATATCGGGACATTCGTACGAGCAGTACTTC
TRBV19	-	-	TRBJ2-2	CASKRTFDTGELFF	TGTGCCAGTAAGCGGACCTTTGACACCGGGGAGCTGTTTTTT
TRBV2	-	-	TRBJ1-2	CASSVDNYGYTF	TGTGCCAGCAGTGTAGATAACTATGGCTACACCTTC
TRBV15	TRBD1	-	TRBJ2-7	CATSRGDGGTGGAYEQYF	TGTGCCACCAGCAGAGGCGATGGAGGGACAGGGGGGGCCTACGAGCAGTACTTC
TRBV5-5	-	-	TRBJ2-7	CASSRDLYEQYF	TGTGCCAGCAGCAGGGACCTCTACGAGCAGTACTTC
TRBV7-9	-	-	TRBJ1-2	CASSLAGGGYGYTF	TGTGCCAGCAGCTTAGCGGGTGGGGGCTATGGCTACACCTTC
TRBV29-1	-	-	TRBJ2-1	CSVEDVLVGYNEQFF	TGCAGCGTTGAAGATGTACTAGTTGGGTACAATGAGCAGTTCTTC
TRBV5-1	-	once	TRBJ2-2	CASRGQGWTGELFF	TGCGCCAGCAGAGGCCAGGGGTGGACCGGGGAGCTGTTTTTT
TRBV5-1	TRBD2	-	TRBJ2-1	CASSLDRAGGPIEQFF	TGCGCCAGCAGCCTTGATCGAGCGGGGGGGCCAATTGAGCAGTTCTTC
TRBV19	TRBD1	-	TRBJ1-4	CASSNDRVANEKLFF	TGTGCCAGTAGTAACGACAGGGTGGCTAATGAAAAACTGTTTTTT
TRBV29-1	-	-	TRBJ2-1	CSVGSVEQFF	TGCAGCGTCGGGAGCGTGGAGCAGTTCTTC
TRBV5-1	TRBD2	-	TRBJ2-7	CASSLDGRAGEQYF	TGCGCCAGCAGCTTGGACGGGAGGGCGGGCGAGCAGTACTTC
TRBV27	-	-	TRBJ2-5	CASSLSGKTQYF	TGTGCCAGCAGTTTATCAGGGAAGACCCAGTACTTC
TRBV28	TRBD1	-	TRBJ1-5	CATQGQGRSYSNQPQHF	TGTGCCACCCAGGGACAGGGGCGATCCTATAGCAATCAGCCCCAGCATTTT
TRBV7-9	TRBD2	-	TRBJ2-4	CASSQALAGPKNIQYF	TGTGCCAGCAGCCAGGCACTAGCGGGGCCCAAAAACATTCAGTACTTC
TRBV6-4	-	-	TRBJ2-6	CASSPGVSGANVLTF	TGTGCCAGCAGTCCGGGGGTCTCTGGGGCCAACGTCCTGACTTTC
TRBV5-1	TRBD1	-	TRBJ2-1	CASSTYRGSRNEQFF	TGCGCCAGCAGCACGTACAGGGGATCACGCAATGAGCAGTTCTTC
TRBV5-1	TRBD2	-	TRBJ2-7	CASSLEREGEQYF	TGCGCCAGCAGCTTGGAGAGGGAGGGGGAGCAGTACTTC
TRBV14	-	-	TRBJ2-1	CASSQERLRGYNEQFF	TGTGCCAGCAGCCAAGAGAGACTTAGAGGCTACAATGAGCAGTTCTTC
TRBV14	TRBD1	-	TRBJ1-2	CASSQEGHGQGSNYGYTF	TGTGCCAGCAGCCAAGAGGGCCATGGACAGGGGAGCAACTATGGCTACACCTTC
TRBV12-5	TRBD2	-	TRBJ2-3	CASGSGLAGADTQYF	TGTGCTAGTGGTTCGGGACTAGCGGGAGCAGATACGCAGTATTTT
TRBV9	-	-	TRBJ1-3	CASSVEQGFGNTIYF	TGTGCCAGCAGCGTAGAACAGGGCTTCGGAAACACCATATATTTT
TRBV7-8	TRBD1	-	TRBJ2-3	CASSPGGRWTDTQYF	TGTGCCAGCAGCCCAGGGGGCAGATGGACAGATACGCAGTATTTT
TRBV12-5	TRBD2	-	TRBJ2-1	CASGLARGSHEQFF	TGTGCTAGTGGTTTGGCGCGGGGGTCTCATGAGCAGTTCTTC
TRBV9	-	-	TRBJ2-3	CASSVAMGSPMDTQYF	TGTGCCAGCAGCGTAGCTATGGGAAGCCCCATGGATACGCAGTATTTT
TRBV2	-	-	TRBJ1-6	CASSESRVDSPLHF	TGTGCCAGCAGTGAGTCCAGGGTAGATTCACCCCTCCACTTT
TRBV29-1	-	-	TRBJ2-2	CSVVAGNTGELFF	TGCAGCGTTGTGGCAGGGAACACCGGGGAGCTGTTTTTT
TRBV28	TRBD2	-	TRBJ2-1	CASSGTSKGSNEQFF	TGTGCCAGCAGTGGGACTAGTAAAGGTTCCAATGAGCAGTTCTTC
TRBV2	-	-	TRBJ1-5	CASSEGPDQPQHF	TGTGCCAGCAGTGAAGGCCCCGATCAGCCCCAGCATTTT
TRBV30	TRBD1	-	TRBJ1-1	CAWGPGTVGNTEAFF	TGTGCCTGGGGCCCGGGGACAGTCGGGAACACTGAAGCTTTCTTT
TRBV5-1	-	-	TRBJ1-1	CASSPSPDTEAFF	TGCGCCAGCAGCCCCAGCCCAGACACTGAAGCTTTCTTT
TRBV5-1	TRBD2	-	TRBJ2-1	CASSSGLAGPNEQFF	TGCGCCAGCAGCTCGGGACTAGCGGGGCCAAATGAGCAGTTCTTC
TRBV6-6	-	-	TRBJ1-4	CASSFAGPHEKLFF	TGTGCCAGCAGCTTTGCAGGCCCCCACGAAAAACTGTTTTTT
TRBV5-4	-	-	TRBJ1-2	CASSLVRQVGHGYTF	TGTGCCAGCAGCTTGGTCCGGCAGGTTGGCCATGGCTACACCTTC
TRBV6-1	-	-	TRBJ2-7	CASRERGYEQYF	TGTGCCAGCAGGGAAAGAGGCTACGAGCAGTACTTC
TRBV2	-	-	TRBJ1-6	CASSGRANSPLHF	TGTGCCAGCTCGGGACGGGCTAATTCACCCCTCCACTTT
TRBV19	-	-	TRBJ2-4	CASSPQTGHIQYF	TGTGCCAGTAGTCCCCAGACAGGCCACATTCAGTACTTC